Listed here are 21 T cell receptor beta chains from one sample, sequenced in a study of T-cell memory formation after mild COVID-19. One entry per CDR3 protein results from TCRdb running MiXCR on the 5' RACE reads. The sample yields about 130,000 distinct CDR3 sequences, approximately 15% seen once. Sequenced: PBMCs or a T cell subset sorted from them (not recorded which). These receptors originate from a man aged 18 to 35 who had mild COVID-19 (a few samples of this study predate the infection). Cell type and time point are not known.

This clonotype turned up a few times. DNA for the CDR3: TGTGCCAGCAGCGTGCTGGGGGGCTCCTACGAGCAGTACTTC. Its protein is CASSVLGGSYEQYF. This chain joins TRBV7-2 and TRBJ2-7; D possibly corresponds to TRBD2 (6 bases). Germline-derived CDR1 and CDR2 are SGHTA and FQGNSA. The CDR3 is 14 amino acids. V lost 5 bases, J lost 0 bases, and 11 bases lay in between.

This chain uses TRBV28 with TRBJ1-2; no clear D. CDR1 MDHEN and CDR2 SYDVKM come from the germline V gene. Trimming stripped 4 bases from V and 8 bases from J, with 8 bases between. The CDR3 extends over 11 amino acids. In DNA form, the CDR3 reads TGTGCCAGCAGTTCTCGTTCGGGCTACACCTTC. This sequence encodes CASSSRSGYTF.

There are many counts of this clonotype. The rearrangement links TRBV5-1 to TRBJ2-1, with 7 bases fitting TRBD1. Germline lookup yields CDR1 SGHRS and CDR2 YFSETQ. The V and J ends lost 4 bases and 7 bases, in that order; junction bases with no gene match: 8. The CDR3 length is 14 residues. For the CDR3, the DNA is TGCGCCAGCAGCACACCGGACAGGAGAAATGAGCAGTTCTTC. Its protein product is CASSTPDRRNEQFF.

A few counts support this clonotype. The chain joins TRBV6-2 or TRBV6-3 to TRBJ2-3, with D possibly matching TRBD1 (5 bases). This CDR3 is built from 12 residues. Germline values: CDR1 MNHEY, CDR2 SVGEGT. The V gene lost 5 bases and the J gene lost 7 bases, with 10 bases spanning the gap. The CDR3 region is CASSVKGHTQYF. CDR3 sequence (DNA): TGTGCCAGCAGTGTAAAGGGGCATACGCAGTATTTT.

This clonotype was counted only a few times. The chain uses TRBV15 and TRBJ2-7; D not certain. This CDR3 spans 14 amino acids. The ends were cut back, 0 bases at V and 2 bases at J, with 8 bases in the middle. The germline V gene has CDR1 LNHNV and CDR2 YYDKDF (reference sequence). CDR3 sequence (DNA): TGTGCCACCAGCAGAGAAGCTGGCCCCTACGAGCAGTACTTC. Protein sequence: CATSREAGPYEQYF.

This clonotype was counted only a few times. The V call is TRBV5-1, the J call TRBJ1-1; 7 bases are shared with TRBD1. In germline, CDR1 is SGHRS, CDR2 YFSETQ. The CDR3 has 14 residues. Unmatched junction bases numbered 7, after V lost 4 bases and J lost 4 bases. CDR3 bases: TGCGCCAGCAGCGCCGGACAGGTTCTCACTGAAGCTTTCTTT. Amino acids: CASSAGQVLTEAFF.

The chain links TRBV24-1 to TRBJ2-1; D possibly corresponds to TRBD2 (5 bases). CDR1 is KGHDR and CDR2 is SFDVKD in the germline V gene. V lost 3 bases and J lost 5, with 13 bases in between. The CDR3 has 15 residues. CDR3 region: CATSDRASTHNEQFF. CDR3 sequence (DNA): TGTGCCACCAGTGATCGGGCTAGCACCCACAATGAGCAGTTCTTC.

There are many counts of this clonotype. The chain couples TRBV7-8 to TRBJ2-3, with TRBD2 matching over 8 bases. The CDR3 spans 14 residues. V trimming: 4 bases; J trimming: 4 bases; junction bases outside the gene matches: 4. Looked up from germline, CDR1 is SGHVS and CDR2 is FQNEAQ. This chain's CDR3 is CASSWSGGPDTQYF. For the CDR3, the DNA is TGTGCCAGCAGCTGGAGCGGGGGTCCAGATACGCAGTATTTT.

The genes are TRBV7-2 and TRBJ1-6, with D hard to call. V lost 5 bases and J lost 9, with 11 bases in between. The germline CDR1 and CDR2 sequences are SGHTA and FQGNSA. CDR3 length: 13 residues. The CDR3 DNA is TGTGCCAGCAGCCCAGAGAGAGTTTCACCCCTCCACTTT. Translation gives CASSPERVSPLHF.

The rearrangement joins TRBV25-1 to TRBJ2-7; D is unresolved. Trimming took 5 bases from V and 5 from J, leaving 10 bases between them. The CDR3 has 12 residues. The V gene's germline CDR1 is MGHDK and CDR2 SYGVNS. The CDR3 protein is CASSPWADEQYF. Written as DNA, the CDR3 is TGTGCCAGCAGTCCCTGGGCAGACGAGCAGTACTTC.

The chain carries TRBV20-1 and TRBJ2-3; D is unclear. Per the germline V gene, CDR1 is DFQATT and CDR2 is SNEGSKA (reference sequence). V lost 0 bases and J 5 bases, leaving 12 bases between the germline ends. This CDR3 is built from 14 residues. The CDR3 region is CSARDRRTEDTQYF. DNA for the CDR3: TGCAGTGCTAGAGATCGGAGAACCGAAGATACGCAGTATTTT.

The chain uses TRBV5-5 and TRBJ1-6; D is undetermined. CDR3 length: 14 amino acids. Trimming took 4 bases from V and 8 from J, leaving 13 bases between them. Germline CDR1 reads SGHKS; CDR2 reads YYEKEE (reference sequence). For the CDR3, the DNA is TGTGCCAGCAGCCCGGCTGCGTTGGATTCACCCCTCCACTTT. Translation gives CASSPAALDSPLHF.

The chain carries TRBV7-2 and TRBJ2-7; D remains ambiguous. The CDR3 has 12 amino acids. Trimming removed 5 bases at V and 3 bases at J, with 8 bases between. The germline CDR1 and CDR2 sequences are SGHTA and FQGNSA. CDR3 residues: CASSDGYYEQYF. CDR3 DNA: TGTGCCAGCAGCGATGGTTACTACGAGCAGTACTTC.

The chain has TRBV25-1 and TRBJ2-7; TRBD1 agrees at 7 bases. The J segment lost 2 bases and the V segment lost 6 bases, leaving 7 bases of the junction unmatched. This CDR3 is built from 14 residues. Germline V gene data show CDR1 as MGHDK and CDR2 as SYGVNS. CDR3: CASSRGGQTYEQYF. Written as DNA, the CDR3 is TGTGCCAGCAGCCGAGGGGGCCAGACCTACGAGCAGTACTTC.

V usage is TRBV4-3 and J usage is TRBJ2-2; D may be TRBD1 (5 bases). The CDR3 contains 16 residues. V was clipped by 1 base and J by 0 bases, with 9 bases between them. The germline gives CDR1 LGHNA, CDR2 YSLEER. This chain's CDR3 is CASSQAQGSNTGELFF. CDR3 nucleotide sequence: TGCGCCAGCAGCCAAGCTCAGGGCTCGAACACCGGGGAGCTGTTTTTT.

This clonotype was detected only a few times. V is TRBV3-1 and J is TRBJ1-2, with a possible D match to TRBD1 (5 bases). The CDR3 runs to 13 residues. The germline V gene has CDR1 LGHDT and CDR2 YNNKEL (reference sequence). The germline V and J ends were trimmed by 1 base and 5 bases, with 8 bases remaining between them. CDR3 in DNA: TGTGCCAGCAGCCAAGCTCGGGGGTATGGCTACACCTTC. Translating gives CASSQARGYGYTF. Full variable domain (outside the CDR3, taken from reference TRBV3-1 and TRBJ1-2): DTAVSQTPKYLVTQMGNDKSIKCEQNLGHDTMYWYKQDSKKFLKIMFSYNNKELIINETVPNRFSPKSPDKAHLNLHINSLELGDSAVYFCASSQARGYGYTFGSGTRLTVV.

The chain recombines TRBV12-3 or TRBV12-4 with TRBJ2-2; D is uncertain. V lost 8 bases to trimming and J lost 13 bases, with 17 bases between them. This CDR3 is built from 12 residues. The CDR3 coding sequence is TGTGCCAGCGCTTATGAACCGGGTGTGCTGTTTTTT. Encoded protein: CASAYEPGVLFF.

This clonotype was seen a handful of times. The gene calls are TRBV4-1 and TRBJ2-2; unclear D gene. The CDR3 totals 17 residues. Germline CDR1 reads MGHRA; CDR2 reads YSYEKL. Trimming pared 1 base from V and 6 bases from J, leaving 18 bases between. Written as DNA, the CDR3 is TGCGCCAGCAGCCAAGTTATAATCATGGGGTGGCCCGGGGAGCTGTTTTTT. Amino acids: CASSQVIIMGWPGELFF.

The rearrangement uses TRBV6-5 and TRBJ1-5, with 10 bases fitting TRBD1. J was trimmed by 9 bases and V by 5 bases; bases with no gene match: 10. CDR1 MNHEY and CDR2 SVGAGI come from the germline V gene. The CDR3 has 15 residues. DNA for the CDR3: TGTGCCAGCAGTCACGGACAGGGGGTTATGTGGCCCCAGCATTTT. Protein: CASSHGQGVMWPQHF.

The chain uses TRBV12-3 or TRBV12-4 and TRBJ1-2; D not certain. Trimming took off 6 bases at V and 7 bases at J, with 12 bases between the two ends. CDR3 size: 12 residues. The CDR3: CASRRGYGGYTF. CDR3 nucleotide sequence: TGTGCCAGCAGGAGAGGGTACGGTGGCTACACCTTC.

There are a few counts of this clonotype. The chain links TRBV20-1 to TRBJ2-3; 11 bases line up with TRBD2. Trimming at V came to 6 bases and at J to 11 bases, leaving 13 bases not matched to a gene. CDR3 size: 14 residues. Germline values: CDR1 DFQATT, CDR2 SNEGSKA (reference sequence). Here the CDR3 DNA reads TGCAGTGCCAGGGGGCCGCTAGCGGGGGGACTGCAGTATTTT. Residues: CSARGPLAGGLQYF.